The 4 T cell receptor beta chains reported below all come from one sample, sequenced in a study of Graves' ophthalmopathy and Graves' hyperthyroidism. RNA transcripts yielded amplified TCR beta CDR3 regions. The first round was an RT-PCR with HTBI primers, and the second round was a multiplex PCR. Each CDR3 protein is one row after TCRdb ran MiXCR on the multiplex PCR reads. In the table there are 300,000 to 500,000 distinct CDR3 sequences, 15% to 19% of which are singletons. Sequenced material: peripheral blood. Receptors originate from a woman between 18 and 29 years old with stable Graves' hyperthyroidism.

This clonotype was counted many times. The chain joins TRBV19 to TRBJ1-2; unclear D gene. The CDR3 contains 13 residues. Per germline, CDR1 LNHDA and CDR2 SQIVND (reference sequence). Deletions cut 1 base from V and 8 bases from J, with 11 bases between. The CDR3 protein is CASSIGQLRGYTF. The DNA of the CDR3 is TGTGCCAGTAGTATAGGTCAATTACGGGGCTACACCTTC.

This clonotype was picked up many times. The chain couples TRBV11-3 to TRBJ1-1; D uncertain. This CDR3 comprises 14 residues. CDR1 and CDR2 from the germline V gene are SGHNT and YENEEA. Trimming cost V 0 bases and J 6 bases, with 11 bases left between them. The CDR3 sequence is CASSLERLSPEAFF. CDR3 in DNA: TGTGCCAGCAGCTTAGAGCGGTTGAGTCCTGAAGCTTTCTTT.

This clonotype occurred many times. CDR3 sequence: CASTPDSPTGELFF. CDR3 coding DNA: TGTGCCAGCACCCCGGACAGTCCGACCGGGGAGCTGTTTTTT. The V and J genes are TRBV12-3 or TRBV12-4 and TRBJ2-2; D may be TRBD1 (6 bases). Deletions cut 7 bases from V and 5 bases from J, with 14 bases between. The CDR3 totals 14 residues.

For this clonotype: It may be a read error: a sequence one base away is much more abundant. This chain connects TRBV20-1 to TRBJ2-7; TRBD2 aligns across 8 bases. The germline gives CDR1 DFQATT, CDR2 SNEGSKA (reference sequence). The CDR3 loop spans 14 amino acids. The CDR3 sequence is CSARDSGDRYEQCF. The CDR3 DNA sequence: TGCAGTGCTAGAGATAGCGGGGATCGGTACGAGCAGTGCTTC.